Below, one TCR beta chain is given with its context. Its specificity is unknown. Negative isolation yielded the CD8+ and CD4+ T cells, while FACS enriched the TEMRA cells. The data were taken from a study of CD8 T cells in Susac syndrome. Trimming left V 6 bases short and J 5 bases short, with 13 bases between. The CDR3 covers 13 residues. The germline V gene encodes CDR1 SEHNR and CDR2 FQNEAQ (reference sequence). The RNA, about 0.5 to 1 ug, was put through reverse transcription using random hexamers. Amplification of the TCR beta CDR3 was carried out by immunoSEQ multiplex PCR, which spanned a total of 54 Vbeta and 13 Jbeta segments. TCRdb passed the immunoSEQ multiplex PCR reads through MiXCR, listing each CDR3 protein once. The sample lists approximately 75,000 distinct CDR3 sequences; 95% were seen once. General observations from the study: The TCR sequencing and HLA analysis in the study involved a relatively small number of individuals, as the study acknowledged.

The chain combines TRBV7-9 with TRBJ2-5; the D gene is possibly TRBD2 (6 bases). The clonotype originates from a human donor in good health. The sample was CD8+ T cells from PBMCs. The CDR3, as DNA: TGTGCCAGCAGAGGGGAGGAAGGTGAGACCCAGTACTTC. Encoded protein: CASRGEEGETQYF.